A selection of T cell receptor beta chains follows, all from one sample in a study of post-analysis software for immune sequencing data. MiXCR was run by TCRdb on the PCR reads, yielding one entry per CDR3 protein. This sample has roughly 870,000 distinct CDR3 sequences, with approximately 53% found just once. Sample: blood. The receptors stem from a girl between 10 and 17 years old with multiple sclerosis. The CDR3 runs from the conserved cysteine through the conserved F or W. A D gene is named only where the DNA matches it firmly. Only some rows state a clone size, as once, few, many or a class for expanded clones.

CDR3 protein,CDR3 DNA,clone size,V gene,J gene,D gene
CASSPGRSGGMETQYF,TGTGCCAGCAGCCCAGGTCGTAGCGGGGGGATGGAGACCCAGTACTTC,-,TRBV11-2,TRBJ2-5,TRBD2
CSVARDWSVTEAFF,TGCAGCGTTGCCCGGGACTGGTCGGTTACTGAAGCTTTCTTT,-,TRBV29-1,TRBJ1-1,-
CSARDGVSYGYTF,TGCAGTGCCCGGGACGGCGTGAGCTATGGCTACACCTTC,once,TRBV20-1,TRBJ1-2,-
CASSLGLVGNEQFF,TGTGCCAGCAGCCTGGGACTAGTCGGCAATGAGCAGTTCTTC,-,TRBV7-6,TRBJ2-1,TRBD2
CASSRDRGPRGYTF,TGTGCCAGCAGCCGGGACAGGGGGCCCAGAGGCTACACCTTC,-,TRBV7-6,TRBJ1-2,TRBD1
CASSIDGDHQGTQYF,TGTGCCAGTAGTATAGATGGGGACCACCAAGGGACCCAGTACTTC,-,TRBV19,TRBJ2-5,-
CASGLVMSGGGETQYF,TGTGCTAGTGGTTTGGTAATGAGCGGGGGAGGGGAGACCCAGTACTTC,once,TRBV12-5,TRBJ2-5,TRBD2
CASGLGQGDQPQHF,TGTGCTAGTGGTTTGGGACAGGGCGATCAGCCCCAGCATTTT,-,TRBV12-5,TRBJ1-5,TRBD1
CASSLHPGNTEAFF,TGTGCCAGCTCACTCCATCCAGGGAACACTGAAGCTTTCTTT,-,TRBV18,TRBJ1-1,-
CASSLVAGSESYTF,TGCGCCAGCAGCTTGGTAGCCGGGTCGGAGAGCTACACCTTC,-,TRBV5-1,TRBJ1-2,-
CASSERRQTQYF,TGTGCCAGCAGTGAACGGCGACAGACCCAGTACTTC,-,TRBV2,TRBJ2-5,-
CSPSGGGSYNEQYF,TGCAGCCCTTCCGGGGGGGGCTCCTACAATGAGCAGTACTTC,-,TRBV20-1,TRBJ2-7,TRBD2
CASSYLLKPLHEQYF,TGTGCCAGCAGTTACTTGCTGAAACCTCTCCACGAGCAGTACTTC,-,TRBV6-2/TRBV6-3,TRBJ2-7,-
CASRDPASSMRGEQYF,TGTGCCAGCAGAGACCCAGCATCCTCGATGCGGGGCGAGCAGTACTTC,-,TRBV2,TRBJ2-7,-
CSASIGTFYEQYF,TGCAGTGCTAGTATTGGGACTTTCTACGAGCAGTACTTC,-,TRBV20-1,TRBJ2-7,-
CASRPAGAPLHYEQYF,TGTGCCAGCAGACCAGCGGGAGCCCCATTACACTACGAGCAGTACTTC,-,TRBV6-6,TRBJ2-7,TRBD2
CASSDGALNYNEQFF,TGTGCCAGCAGTGACGGGGCGCTAAACTACAATGAGCAGTTCTTC,-,TRBV6-4,TRBJ2-1,-
CATSDTRDRDNEQFF,TGTGCCACCAGTGATACCCGGGACAGGGACAATGAGCAGTTCTTC,-,TRBV24-1,TRBJ2-1,TRBD1
CASSNRGGVEKLFF,TGTGCCAGTTCGAACAGGGGCGGGGTTGAAAAACTGTTTTTT,-,TRBV6-5,TRBJ1-4,TRBD1
CASSPQGGTSGGSYNEQFF,TGTGCCAGCAGCCCCCAGGGGGGGACTAGCGGGGGCTCCTACAATGAGCAGTTCTTC,-,TRBV7-9,TRBJ2-1,TRBD2
CASSQERERGTYEQYF,TGTGCCAGCAGCCAAGAGCGGGAGCGGGGGACCTACGAGCAGTACTTC,few,TRBV3-1,TRBJ2-7,TRBD2
CASSSQLAGVDTQYF,TGTGCCAGCAGCTCCCAGCTAGCGGGAGTCGATACGCAGTATTTT,-,TRBV7-3,TRBJ2-3,TRBD2
CATGTTYEQYF,TGTGCCACCGGGACGACCTACGAGCAGTACTTC,-,TRBV7-8,TRBJ2-7,-
CASSLWDHNEQFF,TGTGCCAGCAGTTTATGGGACCACAATGAGCAGTTCTTC,few,TRBV12-3/TRBV12-4,TRBJ2-1,-
CASSPQRGGRLETQYF,TGTGCCAGCAGCCCCCAGCGGGGGGGCAGATTGGAGACCCAGTACTTC,-,TRBV7-2,TRBJ2-5,TRBD2
CASSLEVGQIFYRGSWTDTQYF,TGTGCCAGCAGCTTGGAGGTCGGGCAAATTTTTTACAGGGGAAGTTGGACAGATACGCAGTATTTT,-,TRBV5-4,TRBJ2-3,TRBD1
CASSTPRPSTYEQYF,TGTGCCAGCAGCACCCCCAGACCCTCGACCTACGAGCAGTACTTC,-,TRBV12-3/TRBV12-4,TRBJ2-7,-
CASSARRGSGANVLTF,TGTGCCAGCAGCGCCCGACGGGGCTCTGGGGCCAACGTCCTGACTTTC,-,TRBV7-9,TRBJ2-6,-
CASSTQGAGANVLTF,TGTGCCAGCAGTACACAGGGTGCTGGGGCCAACGTCCTGACTTTC,-,TRBV6-5,TRBJ2-6,-
CSAPSFAGQGGRYGYTF,TGCAGTGCTCCCTCCTTTGCGGGACAGGGGGGACGGTATGGCTACACCTTC,few,TRBV20-1,TRBJ1-2,TRBD1
CSATRGWDEQFF,TGCAGTGCGACTCGGGGGTGGGATGAGCAGTTCTTC,-,TRBV20-1,TRBJ2-1,-
CSVAWTGGGLTQYF,TGCAGCGTTGCCTGGACAGGGGGGGGCCTTACGCAGTATTTT,few,TRBV29-1,TRBJ2-3,TRBD1
CSVEPGTHEAFF,TGCAGCGTTGAACCCGGGACCCATGAAGCTTTCTTT,-,TRBV29-1,TRBJ1-1,-
CSARRDYEETQYF,TGCAGTGCTAGAAGGGACTATGAAGAGACCCAGTACTTC,-,TRBV20-1,TRBJ2-5,TRBD2
CASSLLQGARDEQYF,TGCGCCAGCAGCTTGTTACAGGGGGCCAGGGACGAGCAGTACTTC,-,TRBV5-1,TRBJ2-7,TRBD1
CASSGYRGPLETQYF,TGTGCCAGCAGTGGCTACAGGGGGCCCTTAGAGACCCAGTACTTC,-,TRBV25-1,TRBJ2-5,TRBD1
CASSVGTSEGKNIQYF,TGCGCCAGCAGCGTTGGGACTAGCGAAGGCAAAAACATTCAGTACTTC,-,TRBV5-1,TRBJ2-4,TRBD2
CASSIPAGAFNEQFF,TGTGCCAGCAGCATTCCGGCGGGAGCCTTCAATGAGCAGTTCTTC,-,TRBV13,TRBJ2-1,TRBD2
CAISVLAGGPKGGNEQFF,TGTGCCATCAGTGTATTAGCGGGAGGGCCAAAGGGAGGGAATGAGCAGTTCTTC,-,TRBV10-3,TRBJ2-1,TRBD2